This T cell receptor beta chain came from a study of CD8 T cells in ankylosing spondylitis. Quantitative barcoded 5'-RACE was used to prepare TCR beta libraries. TCRdb re-analysed the 5' RACE reads in MiXCR, keeping a single row per CDR3 protein. The sample lists roughly 180,000 distinct CDR3 sequences; 8.5% to 10% were seen once. The germline V gene has CDR1 SGHRS and CDR2 YFSETQ. Deletions cut 0 bases from V and 4 bases from J, with 7 bases between. The CDR3 covers 13 residues. Notes on this clonotype: The antigen is undetermined.

Study results and caveats: As reported, disease-linked clones showed significant enrichment in matched ankylosing spondylitis synovial fluid. A motif in TCR beta, a set of eight highly homologous variants, appeared characteristic of ankylosing spondylitis blood. CD8+ by phenotype, disease-linked clones were relatively rare in peripheral blood.

Material for sequencing was blood, either unsorted or a sorted T cell fraction (not recorded which). This rearrangement joins TRBV5-1 to TRBJ1-2; possible D gene TRBD1, 5 bases. The sequence came from a female donor with ankylosing spondylitis or in good health (not recorded which). The CDR3 here is CASSLETGYGYTF. CDR3 DNA: TGCGCCAGCAGCTTGGAAACAGGCTATGGCTACACCTTC. Using reference TRBV5-1 and TRBJ1-2 for the parts outside the CDR3, the full variable domain is KAGVTQTPRYLIKTRGQQVTLSCSPISGHRSVSWYQQTPGQGLQFLFEYFSETQRNKGNFPGRFSGRQFSNSRSEMNVSTLELGDSALYLCASSLETGYGYTFGSGTRLTVV.